The TCR beta chain described here comes from a study of control samples from healthy donors and cancer patients. V dropped 7 bases and J dropped 7; count of bases not matched to a gene: 11. Germline assignment: CDR1 KGHDR and CDR2 SFDVKD. This CDR3 comprises 14 residues. Method: immunoSEQ multiplex PCR; TCRdb's copy keeps in-frame clones and lacks some. The sample includes approximately 220,000 clones, around 94% seen only once; the top ten take approximately 1.6%. This TCR derives from a man aged 45-65 years in good health. The sequencing sample was made of blood. The chain combines TRBV24-1 with TRBJ1-2, with TRBD1 matching 7 bases. The CDR3 reads CATRSTGKIAGYTF. The CDR3, as DNA: TGTGCCACCAGGTCGACAGGGAAAATCGCTGGCTACACCTTC.